What follows are 11 T cell receptor beta chains derived from one specimen sequenced in a study of T cell changes during pregnancy in multiple sclerosis. TCRdb's table, derived via immunoSEQ multiplex PCR, lists solely in-frame clones and lacks some. Here the sample spans about 57,000 clones, over 75% being singletons. This specimen consisted of peripheral blood, obtained after pregnancy. Receptors were obtained from a female donor with multiple sclerosis, enrolled in a pregnancy study.

The chain uses TRBV10-3 and TRBJ2-2, with D perhaps matching TRBD1 (5 bases). The V and J ends lost 7 bases and 4 bases respectively, with 13 bases between them. The CDR3 is 14 amino acids. Germline-derived CDR1 and CDR2 are ENHRY and SYGVKD. The CDR3 bases are TGTGCCATCACCAGGGAAATGGGCACCGGGGAGCTGTTTTTT. This gives the protein CAITREMGTGELFF.

The chain recombines TRBV7-9 with TRBJ2-3; 11 bases line up with TRBD2. The CDR3 totals 13 residues. Germline loops: CDR1 SEHNR, CDR2 FQNEAQ (reference sequence). Trimming at V came to 5 bases and at J to 11 bases, leaving 6 bases not matched to a gene. The CDR3 sequence: CASSDRLAGMQYF. In DNA form, the CDR3 reads TGTGCCAGCAGCGATAGACTAGCGGGGATGCAGTATTTT.

Only a few counts were recorded for this clone. The chain joins TRBV7-6 to TRBJ1-1; possible D gene TRBD1, 6 bases. The ends were cut back, 5 bases at V and 7 bases at J, with 20 bases in the middle. The CDR3 loop spans 15 amino acids. Germline V gives CDR1 SGHVS, CDR2 FNYEAQ. The CDR3 reads CASSPEFGGAGEAFF. DNA for the CDR3: TGTGCCAGCAGCCCAGAATTTGGGGGGGCAGGTGAAGCTTTCTTT.

This chain links TRBV13 with TRBJ2-1; the D gene is possibly TRBD2 (5 bases). V lost 5 bases, J lost 3 bases, and 14 bases lay in between. The CDR3 runs to 15 residues. The germline gives CDR1 PRHDT, CDR2 FYEKMQ (reference sequence). DNA of the CDR3: TGTGCCAGCAGCCCGCCCGGGGAATTCTACAATGAGCAGTTCTTC. It encodes CASSPPGEFYNEQFF. The full variable domain, rest sourced from reference TRBV13 and TRBJ2-1, is AAGVIQSPRHLIKEKRETATLKCYPIPRHDTVYWYQQGPGQDPQFLISFYEKMQSDKGSIPDRFSAQQFSDYHSELNMSSLELGDSALYFCASSPPGEFYNEQFFGPGTRLTVL.

The chain joins TRBV23-1 to TRBJ2-7; tentatively, D is TRBD1 (6 bases). TRBV23-1 falls under the ORF class, with uncertain function. The CDR3 totals 14 residues. V was cut by 3 bases and J by 9 bases, with 18 bases left in between. This CDR3 reads CASSHAPGHSGQYF. DNA for the CDR3: TGCGCCAGCAGTCATGCTCCGGGACACTCAGGGCAGTACTTC.

The J gene is TRBJ2-7, the V gene TRBV6-1, with D possibly matching TRBD1 (6 bases). The CDR3 length is 11 residues. Trimming pared 11 bases from V and 8 bases from J, leaving 16 bases between. Per the germline V gene, CDR1 is MNHNS and CDR2 is SASEGT. Written as DNA, the CDR3 is TGTGCCGGAATAACAGGGAACCAGCAGTACTTC. Translation: CAGITGNQQYF.

This clone was recorded a few times. This chain connects TRBV5-1 to TRBJ1-2, with a weak D call TRBD1 (5 bases). The V gene's germline CDR1 is SGHRS and CDR2 YFSETQ. The CDR3 extends over 16 amino acids. Trimming pared 1 base from V and 2 bases from J, leaving 15 bases between. This CDR3 is CASSLTFSQGNYGYTF. In DNA, the CDR3 is TGCGCCAGCAGCTTGACGTTTAGCCAGGGAAACTATGGCTACACCTTC.

The V and J genes are TRBV7-2 and TRBJ2-7, with D perhaps TRBD1 (6 bases). The germline V and J ends were trimmed by 1 base and 4 bases, with 8 bases remaining between them. The CDR3 is made up of 13 amino acids. The germline V gene encodes CDR1 SGHTA and CDR2 FQGNSA. The CDR3 coding sequence is TGTGCCAGCAGCTTAGGCAGGGGATACGAGCAGTACTTC. It encodes CASSLGRGYEQYF.

The sample holds one count of this clone. The J gene is TRBJ1-1, the V gene TRBV6-5, with D perhaps matching TRBD1 (5 bases). This CDR3 comprises 13 residues. Germline lookup yields CDR1 MNHEY and CDR2 SVGAGI. Trimming took 2 bases from V and 6 from J, leaving 10 bases between them. The CDR3 is CASSYPGGSEAFF. The CDR3 bases are TGTGCCAGCAGTTACCCCGGGGGGTCTGAAGCTTTCTTT.

The rearrangement joins TRBV6-1 to TRBJ2-2; D perhaps matches TRBD1 (6 bases). The CDR3 is made up of 14 amino acids. The germline V gene has CDR1 MNHNS and CDR2 SASEGT. The ends were cut back, 4 bases at V and 6 bases at J, with 12 bases in the middle. The DNA for the CDR3 is TGTGCCAGCAGTGCCGACAGGACCTCCGGGGAGCTGTTTTTT. Translating gives CASSADRTSGELFF.

V is TRBV28 and J is TRBJ2-5; D ambiguous. The germline V gene encodes CDR1 MDHEN and CDR2 SYDVKM. There are 13 residues in the CDR3. Between the trimmed V and J ends, which lost 10 bases and 1 base, there was a span of 13 bases. CDR3 in DNA: TGTGCCATCCAAGGCCAGGCCCAAGAGACCCAGTACTTC. Translating it yields CAIQGQAQETQYF.